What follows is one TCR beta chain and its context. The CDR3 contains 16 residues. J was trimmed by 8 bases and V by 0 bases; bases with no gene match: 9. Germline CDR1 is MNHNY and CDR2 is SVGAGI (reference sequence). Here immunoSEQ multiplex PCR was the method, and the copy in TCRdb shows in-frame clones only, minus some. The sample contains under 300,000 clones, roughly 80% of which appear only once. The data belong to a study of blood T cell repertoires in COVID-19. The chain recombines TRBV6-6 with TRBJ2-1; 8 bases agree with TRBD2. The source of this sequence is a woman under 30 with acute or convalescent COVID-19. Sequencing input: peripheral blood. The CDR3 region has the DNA TGTGCCAGCAGTTACTCCGCAAGCGGGAGTATGGATGAGCAGTTCTTC. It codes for CASSYSASGSMDEQFF.